A single sample is the source of the 15 T cell receptor beta chains below, sequenced in a study of blood T cells in healthy people across ages. The authors ran a second PCR of about 6 to 11 cycles using a sample-barcoded 5' primer and a J-beta primer mix. TCRdb reprocessed the 5' RACE reads via MiXCR and lists one record per CDR3 protein. The sample shows about 730,000 distinct CDR3 sequences, around 40% of them seen only once. Sequencing used blood. The receptors were gathered from a woman aged 55-70 years in good health.

The CDR3 is CSAYWDRGQYEQYF. The CDR3 coding sequence is TGCAGTGCTTATTGGGACAGGGGTCAGTACGAGCAGTACTTC. The chain carries TRBV20-1 and TRBJ2-7, with 10 bases fitting TRBD1. The junction had 8 bases not matched to a gene; V was cut back by 5 bases and J by 4 bases. The CDR3 is made up of 14 amino acids. Looked up from germline, CDR1 is DFQATT and CDR2 is SNEGSKA (reference sequence).

The V call is TRBV28, the J call TRBJ2-7, with D possibly TRBD1 on 6 matching bases. The assigned J gene may be wrong: the sequence end matches TRBJ2-4 better. In germline, CDR1 is MDHEN, CDR2 SYDVKM. The CDR3 totals 15 residues. The DNA of the CDR3 is TGTGCCAGCAGCCTTGCAGCAGGGGACCAAAACATTCAGTACTTC. It is translated as CASSLAAGDQNIQYF.

This clonotype has a count of ten or more. This CDR3 reads CASSQAAGEDIQYF. CDR3 DNA sequence: TGTGCCAGCAGCCAAGCGGCAGGGGAGGACATTCAGTACTTC. This rearrangement joins TRBV3-1 to TRBJ2-4; the D call may be TRBD1 or TRBD2 (6 bases each). V was trimmed by 1 base and J by 8 bases, leaving 12 bases between them. Per germline, CDR1 LGHDT and CDR2 YNNKEL (reference sequence). The CDR3 extends over 14 amino acids.

This clonotype turned up a few times. The V and J genes are TRBV20-1 and TRBJ2-1, with D tentatively TRBD1 (6 bases). This CDR3 spans 13 amino acids. The V and J ends lost 5 bases and 4 bases respectively, with 12 bases between them. Germline CDR1 DFQATT, CDR2 SNEGSKA (reference sequence). CDR3 region: CSAPPRGYNEQFF. CDR3 in DNA: TGCAGTGCTCCCCCCAGGGGTTACAATGAGCAGTTCTTC.

The V call is TRBV3-1, the J call TRBJ1-1; the D is unclear. Deletions cut 2 bases from V and 2 bases from J, with 12 bases between. Germline CDR1 is LGHDT and CDR2 is YNNKEL (reference sequence). The length of the CDR3 is 15 residues. Written as DNA, the CDR3 is TGTGCCAGCAGCCAAAGGTGGGTCGCAAACACTGAAGCTTTCTTT. This encodes CASSQRWVANTEAFF.

The V call is TRBV11-2, the J call TRBJ2-3, with a weak D call TRBD2 (6 bases). Deletions cut 5 bases from V and 2 bases from J, with 17 bases between. Germline V gene sequence: CDR1 SGHAT, CDR2 FQNNGV. The CDR3 is 16 amino acids. For the CDR3, the DNA is TGTGCCAGCAGCCCTGGGACTCCAACCCCCACAGATACGCAGTATTTT. Residues: CASSPGTPTPTDTQYF. The complete variable domain, with remaining parts taken from reference TRBV11-2 and TRBJ2-3, reads EAGVAQSPRYKIIEKRQSVAFWCNPISGHATLYWYQQILGQGPKLLIQFQNNGVVDDSQLPKDRFSAERLKGVDSTLKIQPAKLEDSAVYLCASSPGTPTPTDTQYFGPGTRLTVL.

In DNA, the CDR3 is TGTGCCAGCAGTTACTCCTATCTGGGACAGGGAACCTACGAGCAGTACTTC. Translating gives CASSYSYLGQGTYEQYF. The chain employs TRBV6-2 or TRBV6-3 and TRBJ2-7, with 9 nucleotides matching TRBD1. CDR1 is MNHEY, CDR2 SVGEGT, per germline. The length of the CDR3 is 17 residues. The V segment lost 0 bases and the J segment 2 bases; nucleotides outside the gene matches: 8.

The chain has TRBV4-1 and TRBJ2-7; 7 positions agree with TRBD2. The CDR3 runs 15 residues. Trimming removed 0 bases from V and 1 base from J; junction bases left unmatched: 3. CDR1 and CDR2 (germline): MGHRA, YSYEKL. The CDR3 DNA is TGCGCCAGCAGCCAAGAGACTAGCCGATCCTACGAGCAGTACTTC. Residues: CASSQETSRSYEQYF.

Points on this clonotype: Since a much larger clone is just one base distant, this may be a read error. The CDR3 loop reads CAIEAGDEKLFF. DNA of the CDR3: TGTGCCATCGAGGCAGGGGATGAAAAACTGTTTTTT. The chain is built from TRBV10-3 and TRBJ1-4; perhaps TRBD1 as D (6 bases). The V and J ends lost 8 bases and 6 bases respectively, with 10 bases between them. CDR1 ENHRY and CDR2 SYGVKD come from the germline V gene. The CDR3 length is 12 residues.

The V and J genes are TRBV6-2 or TRBV6-3 and TRBJ2-1; 8 bases fit TRBD2. CDR3 length equals 15 residues. The germline V gene encodes CDR1 MNHEY and CDR2 SVGEGT. V trimming: 0 bases; J trimming: 10 bases; junction bases outside the gene matches: 8. Here the CDR3 reads CASSYSGRGTYEQFF. The CDR3, as DNA: TGTGCCAGCAGTTACTCCGGGAGGGGGACCTACGAGCAGTTCTTC.

This chain links TRBV30 with TRBJ2-3, with 14 nucleotides matching TRBD2. CDR3 size: 17 residues. V shed 2 bases and J 0 bases; nucleotides not matched to a gene: 4. CDR1 is GTSNPN and CDR2 is SVGIG in the germline V gene (reference sequence). CDR3 sequence (DNA): TGTGCCTGGAGTATCGGGACTAGCGGGGGAAGCACAGATACGCAGTATTTT. Its protein product is CAWSIGTSGGSTDTQYF. Full variable domain (rest looked up from reference TRBV30 and TRBJ2-3): SQTIHQWPATLVQPVGSPLSLECTVEGTSNPNLYWYRQAAGRGLQLLFYSVGIGQISSEVPQNLSASRPQDRQFILSSKKLLLSDSGFYLCAWSIGTSGGSTDTQYFGPGTRLTVL.

This sequence joins TRBV4-1 and TRBJ2-3; a weak D match, TRBD2 (8 bases). The ends were cut back, 1 base at V and 6 bases at J, with 23 bases in the middle. Germline V CDR1 and CDR2: MGHRA, YSYEKL. The CDR3 totals 18 residues. The CDR3, as DNA: TGCGCCAGCAGCCAAGGCAGGGGGTTAGCGGGGCCGGCGGATACGCAGTATTTT. This encodes CASSQGRGLAGPADTQYF.

This chain uses TRBV10-3 with TRBJ2-7; 8 bases are shared with TRBD2. Germline V gene data show CDR1 as ENHRY and CDR2 as SYGVKD. The CDR3 extends over 15 amino acids. J was trimmed by 0 bases and V by 3 bases; bases with no gene match: 4. CDR3 coding DNA: TGTGCCATCAGTGAAACCGGGAGGGCCTCCTACGAGCAGTACTTC. Translating it yields CAISETGRASYEQYF.

In its sample, this clonotype was seen a few times. This chain links TRBV6-2 or TRBV6-3 with TRBJ2-7; D gene ambiguous. CDR1 and CDR2 from the germline V gene are MNHEY and SVGEGT. The CDR3 runs 11 residues. V shed 6 bases and J shed 7 bases, with 10 bases lying between them. CDR3 DNA: TGTGCCAGCAGAGAACTACGAGAGCAGTACTTC. It specifies CASRELREQYF.

This clonotype was detected only a few times. The chain recombines TRBV7-9 with TRBJ1-1; tentative D call: TRBD1 (5 bases). Germline V lookup: CDR1 SEHNR, CDR2 FQNEAQ (reference sequence). V lost 5 bases, J lost 4 bases, and 14 bases lay in between. This CDR3 has 14 residues. CDR3 region: CASSPSSGGTEAFF. CDR3 sequence (DNA): TGTGCCAGCAGCCCCAGTTCCGGGGGCACTGAAGCTTTCTTT.